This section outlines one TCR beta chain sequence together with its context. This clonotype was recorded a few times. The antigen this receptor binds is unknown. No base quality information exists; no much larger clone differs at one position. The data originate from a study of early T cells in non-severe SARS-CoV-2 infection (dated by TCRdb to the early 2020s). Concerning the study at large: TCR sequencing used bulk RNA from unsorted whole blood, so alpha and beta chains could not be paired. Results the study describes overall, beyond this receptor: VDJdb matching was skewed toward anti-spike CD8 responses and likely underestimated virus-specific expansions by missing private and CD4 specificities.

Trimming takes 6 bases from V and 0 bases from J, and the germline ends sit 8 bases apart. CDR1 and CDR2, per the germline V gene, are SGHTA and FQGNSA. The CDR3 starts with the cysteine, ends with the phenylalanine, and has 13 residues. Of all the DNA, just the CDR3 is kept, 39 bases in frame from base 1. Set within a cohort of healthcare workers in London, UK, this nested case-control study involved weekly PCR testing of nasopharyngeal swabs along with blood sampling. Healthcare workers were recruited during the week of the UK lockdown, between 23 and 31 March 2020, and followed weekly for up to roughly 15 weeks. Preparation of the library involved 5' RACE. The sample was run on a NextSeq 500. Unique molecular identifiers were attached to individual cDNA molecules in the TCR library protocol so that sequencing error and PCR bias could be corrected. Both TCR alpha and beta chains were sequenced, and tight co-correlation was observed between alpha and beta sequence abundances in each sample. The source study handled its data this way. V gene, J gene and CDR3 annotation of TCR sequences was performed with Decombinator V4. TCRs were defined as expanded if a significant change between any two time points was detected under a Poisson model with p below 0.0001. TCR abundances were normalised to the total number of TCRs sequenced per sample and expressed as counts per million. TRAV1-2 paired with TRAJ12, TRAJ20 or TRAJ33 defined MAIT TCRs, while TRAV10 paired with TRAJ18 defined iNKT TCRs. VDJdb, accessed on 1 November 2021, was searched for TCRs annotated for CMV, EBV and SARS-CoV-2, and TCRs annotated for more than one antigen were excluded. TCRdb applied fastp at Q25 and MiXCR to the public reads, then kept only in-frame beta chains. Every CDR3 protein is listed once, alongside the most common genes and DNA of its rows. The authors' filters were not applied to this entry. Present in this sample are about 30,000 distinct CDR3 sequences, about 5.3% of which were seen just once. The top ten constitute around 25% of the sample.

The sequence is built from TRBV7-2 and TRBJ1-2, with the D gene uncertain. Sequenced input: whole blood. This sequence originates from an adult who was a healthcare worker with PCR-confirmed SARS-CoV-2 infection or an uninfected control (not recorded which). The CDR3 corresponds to CASRGGPNYGYTF. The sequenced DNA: TGTGCCAGCAGGGGTGGGCCTAACTATGGCTACACCTTC.